This TCR beta chain was documented in a study of blood T cell repertoires in COVID-19. For the study at large: The samples span acute and convalescent COVID-19 from the United States, Italy and Spain. The cDNA or gDNA used as material had been derived from T cells, B-cell-depleted T cells, or PBMCs.

A single count supports this clone. This CDR3 has 14 residues. V was clipped by 7 bases and J by 3 bases; unmatched bases: 8. Germline CDR1 reads MNHNY; CDR2 reads SVGAGI (reference sequence). Under the authors' procedure: Counts of nucleated cells, estimated from reference gene primer amplification, were obtained. Sequencing used immunoSEQ multiplex PCR; TCRdb keeps in-frame clones, though not all of them. V, J and clone size were drawn from that table, and D and trimming were deduced from the DNA. The sample holds 90,000 to 150,000 clones, around four fifths seen once. J is TRBJ2-7 and V is TRBV6-6, with 8 bases lining up with TRBD1. The sequenced material came from peripheral blood. The origin of this receptor is a human donor in a cohort sampled during active COVID-19. CDR3 protein: CASNLLGQGYEQYF. The CDR3 nucleotides are TGTGCCAGCAACCTCCTCGGACAGGGCTACGAGCAGTACTTC.